Given below is one TCR beta chain in context. The data originate from a study of blood T cell repertoires in COVID-19. Overall study: T cells, B-cell-depleted T cells, or PBMCs provided the cDNA or gDNA that served as material.

Under the authors' procedure: Scientists estimated how many nucleated cells there were by amplifying reference gene primers. Using immunoSEQ multiplex PCR, the repertoire was profiled, and TCRdb retains in-frame clones only, with some absent. V and J calls and clone size are as listed in that table; D and trimming were resolved from the DNA. The sample consists of roughly 220,000 clones, more than 75% of them appearing once. Unmatched junction bases numbered 4, after V lost 0 bases and J lost 2 bases. Germline CDR1 reads SGHRS; CDR2 reads YFSETQ. This CDR3 has 15 amino acids. During active infection, Seattle patients enrolled and were then monitored through disease.

The rearrangement uses TRBV5-1 and TRBJ2-7, with 8 bases lining up with TRBD2. This TCR came from a woman at least 80 years old with COVID-19, enrolled during active disease. The sequenced sample consisted of peripheral blood. CDR3 residues: CASSLDGLAAYEQYF. In DNA form, the CDR3 reads TGCGCCAGCAGCTTGGACGGACTAGCAGCCTACGAGCAGTACTTC.